Listed here are 25 T cell receptor beta chains from one sample, sequenced in a study of blood T cells in healthy people across ages. The use of a sample-barcoded 5' primer and a J-beta primer mix characterized a second PCR of roughly 7 to 11 cycles. MiXCR, applied by TCRdb to the 5' RACE reads, yields one record per CDR3 protein. The data hold about 1 million distinct CDR3 sequences, with over 35% observed a single time. Sample: blood. These receptors all come from a woman aged 60-70 years in good health.

The genes are TRBV5-1 and TRBJ2-3; TRBD1 matches 11 bases. The CDR3 consists of 15 residues. Germline V CDR1 and CDR2: SGHRS, YFSETQ. The V segment lost 6 bases and the J segment 3 bases; nucleotides outside the gene matches: 6. CDR3 in DNA: TGCGCCAGCACCCAAGGACAGGGGGCGACAGATACGCAGTATTTT. Translation: CASTQGQGATDTQYF.

This chain uses TRBV4-1 with TRBJ2-7, with 11 positions matching TRBD2. The CDR3 consists of 15 residues. V was pared by 6 bases and J by 1 base, with 5 bases of the junction left unmatched. In germline, CDR1 is MGHRA, CDR2 YSYEKL. The CDR3 spells CASRPTSGRSYEQYF. The CDR3 coding sequence is TGCGCCAGCAGACCTACTAGCGGGAGATCCTACGAGCAGTACTTC.

Worth noting for this clonotype: One end of the junction is discordant with germline, which a read error may explain. CDR3 protein: CAGSLGLPYEQYF. DNA for the CDR3: TGTGCCGGCAGTTTAGGGTTGCCTTACGAGCAGTACTTC. The chain joins TRBV27 to TRBJ2-4, with no clear D. The assigned J gene may be wrong: the sequence end matches TRBJ2-7 better. CDR1 MNHEY and CDR2 SMNVEV come from the germline V gene (reference sequence). The CDR3 is made up of 13 amino acids.

This sequence joins TRBV2 and TRBJ2-1; D is unclear. The J call may not be correct, given that the DNA end is closer to TRBJ2-7. The CDR3 is 14 amino acids. Germline CDR1 and CDR2: SNHLY and FYNNEI. CDR3 protein: CASSEVVRKNEQYF. Written as DNA, the CDR3 is TGTGCCAGCAGTGAAGTGGTCAGAAAAAATGAGCAGTACTTC.

The chain joins TRBV12-5 to TRBJ2-1; 7 nucleotides align to TRBD2. The germline V gene encodes CDR1 LGHNT and CDR2 FRNRAP. This CDR3 has 18 residues. V lost 0 bases, J lost 6 bases, and 14 bases stayed unmatched. The CDR3 coding sequence is TGTGCTAGTGGTTTGGTGACCTTCCGAGCGGGATCAGGCAATGAGCAGTTCTTC. Amino acids: CASGLVTFRAGSGNEQFF.

There are a few counts of this clonotype. The V call is TRBV28, the J call TRBJ2-2; D gene ambiguous. V was pared by 5 bases and J by 5 bases, with 12 bases between. CDR3 length: 14 amino acids. Germline V CDR1 and CDR2: MDHEN, SYDVKM. This CDR3 is CASSPPSLTGELFF. In DNA, the CDR3 is TGTGCCAGCAGTCCCCCTTCCCTGACCGGGGAGCTGTTTTTT.

This clonotype appeared many times. The chain carries TRBV6-2 or TRBV6-3 and TRBJ1-5; possible D gene TRBD1, 6 bases. The germline V and J ends were trimmed by 4 bases and 4 bases, with 11 bases remaining between them. Germline V CDR1 and CDR2: MNHEY, SVGEGT. There are 14 residues in the CDR3. The CDR3 region has the DNA TGTGCCAGCAGTTGGGACACCTTAAATCAGCCCCAGCATTTT. It codes for CASSWDTLNQPQHF.

The chain couples TRBV12-3 or TRBV12-4 to TRBJ2-1; D not resolved. The germline V and J ends were trimmed by 4 bases and 5 bases, with 18 bases remaining between them. This CDR3 comprises 16 residues. The DNA for the CDR3 is TGTGCCAGCAGTTCCACCGTGAGCCTAACGGACAATGAGCAGTTCTTC. It specifies CASSSTVSLTDNEQFF.

This clonotype has more than one count but fewer than ten. J is TRBJ2-7 and V is TRBV5-1, with D perhaps matching TRBD1 (5 bases). CDR3 length: 14 amino acids. V gave up 0 bases and J gave up 3 bases, with 10 bases separating them. Germline V lookup: CDR1 SGHRS, CDR2 YFSETQ. In DNA, the CDR3 is TGCGCCAGCAGCTTGGCAGGGAAGGGCTACGAGCAGTACTTC. It yields the protein CASSLAGKGYEQYF.

This clonotype was seen a few times. The rearrangement joins TRBV18 to TRBJ2-3, with 10 bases aligning to TRBD1. The CDR3 spans 15 residues. Germline V lookup: CDR1 KGHSH, CDR2 LQKENI. The V segment lost 3 bases and the J segment 4 bases; nucleotides outside the gene matches: 4. CDR3 bases: TGTGCCAGCTCACCCACCGGGACAGGGGCAGATACGCAGTATTTT. It encodes CASSPTGTGADTQYF. The whole variable domain, filled in from reference TRBV18 and TRBJ2-3, reads NAGVMQNPRHLVRRRGQEARLRCSPMKGHSHVYWYRQLPEEGLKFMVYLQKENIIDESGMPKERFSAEFPKEGPSILRIQQVVRGDSAAYFCASSPTGTGADTQYFGPGTRLTVL.

Only a few counts were recorded for this clonotype. The chain has TRBV7-2 and TRBJ2-7; D unresolved. The V gene lost 1 base and the J gene lost 0 bases, with 10 bases spanning the gap. The CDR3 length is 15 residues. Germline assignment: CDR1 SGHTA and CDR2 FQGNSA. CDR3 in DNA: TGTGCCAGCAGCTTAGGACACGCAAGCTCCTACGAGCAGTACTTC. Translated: CASSLGHASSYEQYF.

The chain employs TRBV9 and TRBJ2-6; perhaps D is TRBD1 or TRBD2 (6 bases each). Trimming stripped 4 bases from V and 0 bases from J, with 14 bases between. This CDR3 is built from 17 residues. From germline, CDR1 is SGDLS and CDR2 YYNGEE. The CDR3 here is CASSTRDMYSGANVLTF. The CDR3 DNA is TGTGCCAGCAGCACGCGGGACATGTACTCTGGGGCCAACGTCCTGACTTTC.

This clonotype occurred a few times. The chain couples TRBV28 to TRBJ1-2, with 7 bases matching TRBD1. J lost 5 bases, V lost 5 bases, and 2 bases had no gene match. This CDR3 comprises 12 residues. Germline CDR1 and CDR2: MDHEN and SYDVKM. CDR3 amino acids: CASSVGQYGYTF. CDR3 DNA sequence: TGTGCCAGCAGTGTGGGACAGTATGGCTACACCTTC.

This clonotype was recorded a few times. V usage is TRBV20-1 and J usage is TRBJ2-1, with 9 bases that match TRBD1. J was trimmed by 9 bases and V by 4 bases; bases with no gene match: 10. The germline CDR1 and CDR2 sequences are DFQATT and SNEGSKA (reference sequence). The CDR3 runs to 14 residues. The DNA for the CDR3 is TGCAGTGCTAAACAGGGGGCGCTTCGTCCTGAGCAGTTCTTC. Its translation: CSAKQGALRPEQFF.

V is TRBV30 and J is TRBJ2-3, with D hard to call. Germline CDR1 is GTSNPN and CDR2 is SVGIG (reference sequence). The CDR3 is 14 amino acids. The ends were cut back, 1 base at V and 2 bases at J, with 10 bases in the middle. Written as DNA, the CDR3 is TGTGCCTGGAGTGGAGGTCCTCTCACAGATACGCAGTATTTT. It translates to CAWSGGPLTDTQYF.

This sequence joins TRBV9 and TRBJ1-2; D perhaps matches TRBD1 (5 bases). CDR1 and CDR2 from the germline V gene are SGDLS and YYNGEE. This CDR3 is 15 amino acids long. Trimming took off 0 bases at V and 4 bases at J, with 13 bases between the two ends. The CDR3 nucleotides read TGTGCCAGCAGCGTAGCGGGGACCGCCACCTATGGCTACACCTTC. It yields the protein CASSVAGTATYGYTF.

This clonotype was observed once. The chain uses TRBV20-1 and TRBJ2-3; no clear D. The CDR3 runs to 13 residues. Trimming left V 3 bases short and J 2 bases short, with 9 bases between. Germline V gene data show CDR1 as DFQATT and CDR2 as SNEGSKA (reference sequence). The CDR3 DNA sequence: TGCAGTGCTAGGTCCTTTTCCACAGATACGCAGTATTTT. It yields the protein CSARSFSTDTQYF.

In this sample, this clonotype turned up a few times. This rearrangement joins TRBV12-3 or TRBV12-4 to TRBJ1-2; 8 bases map to TRBD1. V shed 9 bases, J shed 4 bases, and the junction held 7 bases outside the gene matches. The CDR3 spans 13 residues. CDR3 protein: CASIQGAGYGYTF. CDR3 nucleotide sequence: TGTGCCAGTATCCAGGGGGCAGGCTATGGCTACACCTTC.

This clonotype was recorded once. The J gene is TRBJ2-5, the V gene TRBV27; D is possibly TRBD1 or TRBD2 (5 bases each). This CDR3 contains 14 residues. The V gene lost 1 base and the J gene lost 11 bases, with 17 bases spanning the gap. The germline gives CDR1 MNHEY, CDR2 SMNVEV (reference sequence). The CDR3 reads CASSLWGPSPEQYF. The CDR3 nucleotides are TGTGCCAGCAGTTTATGGGGACCAAGCCCGGAGCAGTACTTC.

The rearrangement links TRBV20-1 to TRBJ2-3; 9 bases agree with TRBD1. J was trimmed by 0 bases and V by 3 bases; bases with no gene match: 16. From germline, CDR1 is DFQATT and CDR2 SNEGSKA (reference sequence). The CDR3 contains 19 residues. The CDR3 DNA reads TGCAGTGCTAGTTTCCGGGGGCGGACAGGGGCTTTAAGCACAGATACGCAGTATTTT. It translates to CSASFRGRTGALSTDTQYF.

Of note for this clonotype: The germline gene is not matched at one end of the junction; a read error may be the cause. The genes are TRBV15 and TRBJ2-6; D is unclear. Germline V gives CDR1 LNHNV, CDR2 YYDKDF (reference sequence). This CDR3 has 14 amino acids. CDR3 DNA sequence: TGTGCCACCAGCAGCGACTCTGTGGCCAACGTCCTGACTTTC. Translating it yields CATSSDSVANVLTF.

V usage is TRBV5-1 and J usage is TRBJ2-7; D may be TRBD1 or TRBD2 (5 bases each). This CDR3 region has 20 residues. Trimming took 4 bases from V and 6 from J, leaving 35 bases between them. Germline CDR1 and CDR2: SGHRS and YFSETQ. This CDR3 reads CASSLHPKRPKRDAFAEQYF. As DNA, the CDR3 is TGCGCCAGCAGCCTACATCCGAAACGACCAAAAAGGGACGCTTTTGCCGAGCAGTACTTC.

J is TRBJ2-5 and V is TRBV23-1, with 10 nucleotides matching TRBD2. Gene TRBJ2-7 matches the end of the DNA better, so the J call may be wrong. TRBV23-1 has ORF status, its function being uncertain. The CDR3 totals 15 residues. The CDR3: CASIGPSGSVYEQYF. DNA for the CDR3: TGCGCCAGCATAGGTCCTAGCGGGAGTGTATACGAGCAGTACTTC.

The J gene is TRBJ2-4, the V gene TRBV6-5; D call uncertain. TRBJ2-7 explains the end of the DNA better; the J call may be wrong. This CDR3 is 14 amino acids long. The germline V gene has CDR1 MNHEY and CDR2 SVGAGI. CDR3 region: CASSYGQFYYEQYF. The CDR3, as DNA: TGTGCCAGCAGTTACGGGCAGTTTTACTACGAGCAGTACTTC.

Worth noting for this clonotype: At one end the junction does not follow the germline gene, possibly because of a read error. The genes are TRBV10-3 and TRBJ2-1, with 10 bases that match TRBD2. This CDR3 contains 17 residues. Germline CDR1 is ENHRY and CDR2 is SYGVKD. The CDR3 region has the DNA TGTACCATCAGTGAGTCGACAACTAGCGGGGTCTACAATGAGCAGTTCTTC. Protein sequence: CTISESTTSGVYNEQFF.